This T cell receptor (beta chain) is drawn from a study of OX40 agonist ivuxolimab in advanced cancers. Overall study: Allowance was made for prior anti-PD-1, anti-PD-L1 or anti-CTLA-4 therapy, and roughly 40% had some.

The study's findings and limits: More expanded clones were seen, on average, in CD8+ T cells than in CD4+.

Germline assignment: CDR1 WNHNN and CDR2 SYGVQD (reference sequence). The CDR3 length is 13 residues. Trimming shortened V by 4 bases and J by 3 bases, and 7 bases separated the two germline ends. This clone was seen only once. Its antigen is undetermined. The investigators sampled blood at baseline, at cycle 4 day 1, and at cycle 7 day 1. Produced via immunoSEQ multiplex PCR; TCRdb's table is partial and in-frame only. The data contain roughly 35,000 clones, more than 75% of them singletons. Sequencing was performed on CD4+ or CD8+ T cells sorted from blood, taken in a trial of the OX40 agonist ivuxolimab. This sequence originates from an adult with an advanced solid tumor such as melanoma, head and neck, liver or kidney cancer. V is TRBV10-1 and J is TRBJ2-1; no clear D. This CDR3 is CASSANVYNEQFF. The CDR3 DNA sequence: TGCGCCAGCAGTGCGAATGTCTACAATGAGCAGTTCTTC.